There are a few counts of the clone carrying this TCR beta chain. The antigen remains unidentified. This entry comes from a study of T-cell memory formation after mild COVID-19. For the study at large: For the most part, TCR clusters were specific to one donor.

TCRdb independently ran MiXCR on the 5' RACE reads; one entry per CDR3 protein. Of 550,000 to 600,000 distinct CDR3 sequences in the sample, 17% were seen once. This CDR3 has 14 amino acids. The ends were cut back, 7 bases at V and 5 bases at J, with 17 bases in the middle. Study conclusions and caveats: That cross-reactive memory joined was suggested by some responding clones appearing in pre-infection memory.

The sequence came from an adult woman who had mild COVID-19 (a few samples of this study predate the infection). Cell type and time point are not known. Material for sequencing was PBMCs or a T cell subset sorted from them (not recorded which). J is TRBJ1-1 and V is TRBV12-3 or TRBV12-4, with a weak D call TRBD1 (5 bases). The CDR3 region is CASILRGVDTEAFF. DNA of the CDR3: TGTGCCAGCATACTACGGGGGGTAGATACTGAAGCTTTCTTT.